Included here is one TCR beta chain sequence, with context. The sample is drawn from a study of blood T cell repertoires in COVID-19. In the study overall: Specimens from acute and convalescent COVID-19 originated in the United States, Italy and Spain. Sources were T cells, B-cell-depleted T cells, or PBMCs; the material itself was cDNA or gDNA.

Here immunoSEQ multiplex PCR was the method, and the copy in TCRdb shows in-frame clones only, minus some. The table includes 70,000 to 100,000 clones, nearly 90% detected once. CDR1 is LGHNA and CDR2 is YSLEER in the germline V gene. Trimming shortened V by 1 base and J by 6 bases, and 19 bases separated the two germline ends. The CDR3 totals 17 residues. This chain connects TRBV4-3 to TRBJ2-1, with a possible D match to TRBD2 (6 bases). Sequencing was carried out using peripheral blood. This TCR derives from an elderly woman with active or convalescent COVID-19. Here the CDR3 reads CASSQGVGGASSNEQFF. As DNA, the CDR3 is TGCGCCAGCAGCCAAGGGGTCGGCGGGGCCTCCAGCAATGAGCAGTTCTTC.